This is a list of T cell receptor beta chains from one sample in a study of regulatory T cells in long-lasting Graves disease. TCRdb ran MiXCR on the multiplex PCR reads and lists one entry per CDR3 protein. The sample contains fewer than 600,000 distinct CDR3 sequences, under 25% of which appear only once. The input for sequencing was peripheral blood mononuclear cells (PBMCs), taken when the disease was refractory, from a patient treated with antithyroid drugs. The receptors originated from a female donor with Graves disease. CDR3s include the opening cysteine and the closing phenylalanine or tryptophan. Each record gives: J gene, D gene, V gene, clone size, CDR3 protein, CDR3 DNA. D genes are given only for firm matches. Not every row has a clone size; where given, it reads once, few, many or a size class.

>TRBJ2-5|.|TRBV11-2|many
CASSLDPDPRIYYGETQYF
TGTGCCAGCAGCTTAGATCCTGATCCCCGTATATACTACGGGGAGACCCAGTACTTC
>TRBJ2-4|TRBD2|TRBV19|few
CASSSGVTAKNIQYF
TGTGCCAGTTCTAGCGGGGTGACGGCCAAAAACATTCAGTACTTC
>TRBJ1-3|.|TRBV9|.
CASSVGLAGTGNTIYF
TGTGCCAGCAGCGTAGGACTTGCCGGAACTGGAAACACCATATATTTT
>TRBJ2-5|.|TRBV7-2|few
CASSLGGYGETQYF
TGTGCCAGCAGCTTAGGAGGGTACGGGGAGACCCAGTACTTC
>TRBJ2-3|.|TRBV7-3|.
CASSLRRTDTQYF
TGTGCCAGCAGCTTGAGACGCACAGATACGCAGTATTTT
>TRBJ1-1|.|TRBV7-6|.
CASRAWDTEAFF
TGTGCCAGCAGAGCATGGGACACTGAAGCTTTCTTT
>TRBJ1-4|TRBD1|TRBV18|few
CASWPGQRNEKLFF
TGTGCCAGCTGGCCGGGACAGCGAAACGAAAAACTGTTTTTT
>TRBJ2-5|TRBD2|TRBV11-2|many
CASSLVPLLAGWETQYF
TGTGCCAGCAGCTTAGTTCCCTTACTAGCGGGTTGGGAGACCCAGTACTTC
>TRBJ1-6|TRBD1|TRBV28|many
CASSNNRWGQREDSPLHF
TGTGCCAGCAGTAACAACCGCTGGGGACAGCGTGAGGATTCACCCCTCCACTTT
>TRBJ1-6|TRBD1|TRBV28|many
CASSLRRGQGTPLHF
TGTGCCAGCAGTTTACGGAGGGGGCAAGGGACACCCCTCCACTTT
>TRBJ1-3|.|TRBV20-1|.
CSVRFPNTIYF
TGCAGTGTAAGGTTCCCAAACACCATATATTTT
>TRBJ2-1|.|TRBV6-2/TRBV6-3|many
CASSYSRVIGYRSYNEQFF
TGTGCCAGCAGTTACTCGAGGGTTATCGGGTACCGATCCTACAATGAGCAGTTCTTC
>TRBJ2-6|.|TRBV6-1|.
CASSTSSGANVLTF
TGTGCCAGCTCGACTAGCTCTGGGGCCAACGTCCTGACTTTC
>TRBJ2-2|TRBD1|TRBV5-1|.
CASSLMTGSNTGELFF
TGCGCCAGCAGCCTGATGACAGGGTCGAACACCGGGGAGCTGTTTTTT
>TRBJ2-7|TRBD2|TRBV3-1|.
CASSREREGLYEQYF
TGTGCCAGCAGCCGAGAGCGGGAGGGCCTGTACGAGCAGTACTTC
>TRBJ1-1|.|TRBV9|once
CASSVGSEPGERAFF
TGTGCCAGCAGCGTAGGATCCGAACCCGGTGAACGAGCTTTCTTT
>TRBJ1-3|.|TRBV5-1|.
CASKEQGGAGNTIYF
TGCGCCAGCAAAGAACAGGGAGGAGCTGGAAACACCATATATTTT
>TRBJ2-5|.|TRBV7-8|.
CASRTLLGELSETQYF
TGTGCCAGCAGAACCCTGCTTGGGGAGCTGAGCGAGACCCAGTACTTC
>TRBJ2-7|.|TRBV24-1|few
CATSDLIKGRDEQYF
TGTGCCACCAGTGATTTGATTAAGGGGCGCGACGAGCAGTACTTC
>TRBJ1-5|.|TRBV20-1|many
CSAAGTTGQPQHF
TGCAGTGCTGCCGGGACGACCGGTCAGCCCCAGCATTTT
>TRBJ1-1|.|TRBV2|many
CASRKLLLGANTEAFF
TGTGCCAGCAGGAAACTACTCTTGGGGGCGAACACTGAAGCTTTCTTT
>TRBJ2-7|.|TRBV28|many
CASSLSRGPTYEQYF
TGTGCCAGCAGTTTATCCCGAGGCCCAACCTACGAGCAGTACTTC
>TRBJ2-3|.|TRBV29-1|.
CSVDEGLGDTQYF
TGCAGCGTTGATGAGGGATTAGGGGATACGCAGTATTTT
>TRBJ1-2|.|TRBV19|few
CASSIPGQGANYGYTF
TGTGCCAGTAGTATTCCTGGACAAGGAGCGAACTATGGCTACACCTTC
>TRBJ1-4|TRBD1|TRBV15|many
CATSQDRSAANEKLFF
TGTGCCACCAGCCAGGACAGGTCGGCGGCTAATGAAAAACTGTTTTTT
>TRBJ2-5|.|TRBV4-1|once
CASSQDVGIGSFQETQYF
TGCGCCAGCAGCCAAGACGTCGGGATCGGCAGTTTCCAAGAGACCCAGTACTTC
>TRBJ2-7|.|TRBV5-1|.
CASRPGELYEQYF
TGCGCCAGCAGACCGGGCGAACTCTACGAGCAGTACTTC
>TRBJ1-2|.|TRBV29-1|many
CSAGLTQDGYTF
TGCAGCGCTGGTTTGACTCAGGATGGCTACACCTTC
>TRBJ1-2|.|TRBV19|.
CASTLGADYGYTF
TGTGCCAGTACCCTCGGCGCAGACTATGGCTACACCTTC
>TRBJ2-7|.|TRBV6-1|.
CASSLTWAGSSYEQYF
TGTGCCAGCAGCCTGACGTGGGCAGGGAGCTCCTACGAGCAGTACTTC
>TRBJ2-5|.|TRBV2|.
CASVYGKTETQYF
TGTGCCAGCGTCTACGGGAAGACGGAGACCCAGTACTTC
>TRBJ1-5|.|TRBV7-2|many
CASSSEGAIGAQHF
TGTGCCAGCAGTAGCGAAGGGGCCATTGGGGCCCAGCATTTT
>TRBJ1-6|TRBD1|TRBV28|.
CASSSRTGGSYNSPLHF
TGTGCCAGCAGTTCAAGGACAGGGGGGTCCTATAATTCACCCCTCCACTTT
>TRBJ2-7|.|TRBV12-3/TRBV12-4|once
CASSQDPFRDSRGNEQYF
TGTGCCAGCAGCCAAGACCCTTTCCGGGACTCGAGGGGAAACGAGCAGTACTTC
>TRBJ1-1|.|TRBV29-1|few
CSVEDPGYNTEAFF
TGCAGCGTTGAAGATCCGGGATATAACACTGAAGCTTTCTTT
>TRBJ1-5|.|TRBV2|many
CASSESWAEGGGNQPQHF
TGTGCCAGCAGTGAATCATGGGCGGAGGGCGGTGGCAATCAGCCCCAGCATTTT
>TRBJ2-5|.|TRBV12-3/TRBV12-4|many
CASSPPGVGETQYF
TGTGCCAGCAGTCCCCCCGGGGTCGGTGAGACCCAGTACTTC
>TRBJ1-2|TRBD1|TRBV9|few
CASSPTGGTGVPYGYTF
TGTGCCAGCAGCCCCACGGGGGGGACAGGGGTGCCCTATGGCTACACCTTC
>TRBJ1-5|TRBD1|TRBV20-1|.
CSANDRGQNQPQHF
TGCAGTGCGAATGACAGGGGTCAAAATCAGCCCCAGCATTTT
>TRBJ1-3|TRBD1|TRBV6-1|few
CASTRDRPFSGNTIYF
TGTGCCAGCACCCGGGACAGGCCTTTCTCTGGAAACACCATATATTTT
>TRBJ1-6|TRBD1|TRBV6-1|few
CASSRLTGVGSPLHF
TGTGCCAGCAGTCGCCTGACAGGGGTCGGCTCACCCCTCCACTTT
>TRBJ1-1|.|TRBV19|few
CASSIGAGNTEAFF
TGTGCCAGTAGTATAGGAGCGGGGAACACTGAAGCTTTCTTT
>TRBJ1-6|.|TRBV5-1|.
CASSLATSNSPLHF
TGCGCCAGCAGCTTGGCCACGAGTAATTCACCCCTCCACTTT
>TRBJ1-5|.|TRBV24-1|few
CATSDRMAVSPQHF
TGTGCCACCAGTGACAGGATGGCGGTCTCGCCCCAGCATTTT
>TRBJ1-2|.|TRBV6-1|many
CASSPSDRSYGYTF
TGTGCCAGCAGTCCTTCGGACAGATCCTATGGCTACACCTTC
>TRBJ2-7|TRBD1|TRBV30|.
CAWGTGGPYEQYF
TGTGCCTGGGGGACAGGGGGCCCCTACGAGCAGTACTTC
>TRBJ2-4|.|TRBV14|.
CASSQDDYTKNIQYF
TGTGCCAGCAGCCAAGATGATTATACCAAAAACATTCAGTACTTC